This T cell receptor beta chain emerged from a study of OX40 agonist ivuxolimab in advanced cancers. Study-wide context: Partial responses were recorded for three patients, including one with hepatocellular carcinoma and two with cutaneous melanoma.

The method was immunoSEQ multiplex PCR; TCRdb's version includes in-frame clones alone and lacks a portion of them. The sample comprises approximately 70,000 clones, under 90% of which are singletons, and about 6.3% rests with the top ten. The CDR3 has 15 amino acids. J lost 5 bases, V lost 5 bases, and 6 bases had no gene match. Germline V gene sequence: CDR1 SGHNT, CDR2 YENEEA. The sample here was CD4+ or CD8+ T cells sorted from blood, taken in a trial of the OX40 agonist ivuxolimab. The genes are TRBV11-3 and TRBJ2-7, with 13 positions matching TRBD2. This TCR was recovered from an adult with an advanced solid tumor such as melanoma, head and neck, liver or kidney cancer. The chain's CDR3 is CASSHGLAGADEQYF. The CDR3 nucleotides read TGTGCCAGCAGCCATGGACTAGCGGGAGCTGACGAGCAGTACTTC.